The T cell receptor beta chain under discussion was sequenced for a study of regulatory T cells in long-lasting Graves disease. On the study more broadly: In persistent Graves' disease, antithyroid drugs had been taken for over 5 years and TSH receptor antibodies stayed positive.

This CDR3 spans 12 amino acids. V was clipped by 5 bases and J by 5 bases, with 9 bases between them. Germline V gene sequence: CDR1 SGHTS, CDR2 YDEGEE. Building the TCR beta libraries relied on iRepertoire HTBI primers, and CDR3 regions underwent Arm-PCR. From the multiplex PCR reads, TCRdb called clonotypes with MiXCR, one entry per CDR3 protein. Among about 430,000 distinct CDR3 sequences listed, around 23% were seen once. As to time point: persistent/refractory GD, antithyroid drugs over 5 years with positive TRAb. Preparation of the TCR library used RNA extracted from PBMCs. One endocrinology department in Xi'an, China, was where patients came from.

The chain combines TRBV5-8 with TRBJ2-3, with no clear D. Specimen: peripheral blood mononuclear cells (PBMCs), collected when the disease was refractory, from a patient treated with antithyroid drugs. This TCR derives from a female donor with Graves disease. In nucleotides, the CDR3 is TGTGCCAGCAGTAACTACATAGATACGCAGTATTTT. Protein: CASSNYIDTQYF.